This T cell receptor beta chain was retrieved from a study of cytomegalovirus exposure and HLA in healthy donors. For the study at large: The study's early data release held 80 million to 95 million unique TCRs from HLA-typed donors.

This CDR3 is 15 amino acids long. V was shortened by 6 bases and J by 3 bases, with 15 bases between the two germline ends. Germline-derived CDR1 and CDR2 are ENHRY and SYGVKD. Vbeta (60) and Jbeta (13) primers were used in the PCR. Assay: immunoSEQ multiplex PCR; the TCRdb copy retains only in-frame clones and omits some. The sample shows tens of thousands of clones, 78% of them seen only once. This rearrangement joins TRBV10-3 to TRBJ1-5; weak D call: TRBD1 (6 bases). Sequencing used PBMCs. This receptor was obtained from a man aged 35 to 55 in good health and CMV-seronegative. CDR3 in amino acids: CAISRGKENNQPQHF. The CDR3 bases are TGTGCCATCAGCAGGGGAAAGGAAAACAATCAGCCCCAGCATTTT.